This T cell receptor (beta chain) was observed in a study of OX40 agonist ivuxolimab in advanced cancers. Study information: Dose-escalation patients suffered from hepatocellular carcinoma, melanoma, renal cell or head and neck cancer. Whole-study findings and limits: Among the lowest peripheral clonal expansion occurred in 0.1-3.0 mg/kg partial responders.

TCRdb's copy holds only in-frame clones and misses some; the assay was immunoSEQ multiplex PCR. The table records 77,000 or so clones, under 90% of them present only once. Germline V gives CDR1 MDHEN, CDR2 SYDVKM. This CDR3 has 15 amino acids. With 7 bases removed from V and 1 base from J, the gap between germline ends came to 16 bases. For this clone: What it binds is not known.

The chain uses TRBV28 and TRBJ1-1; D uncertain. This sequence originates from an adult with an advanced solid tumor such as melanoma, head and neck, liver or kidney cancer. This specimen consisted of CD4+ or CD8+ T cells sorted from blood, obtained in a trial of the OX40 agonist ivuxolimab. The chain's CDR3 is CASTVHEPTNTEAFF. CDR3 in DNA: TGTGCCAGCACCGTCCACGAACCCACGAACACTGAAGCTTTCTTT.